This T cell receptor (beta chain) was captured in a study of T-cell memory formation after mild COVID-19. There are 16 residues in the CDR3. V shed 2 bases and J shed 0 bases, with 11 bases lying between them. Germline V gives CDR1 SEHNR, CDR2 FQNEAQ (reference sequence). Each CDR3 protein gets one entry after TCRdb re-called the 5' RACE reads with MiXCR. The sample has roughly 600,000 distinct CDR3 sequences, roughly 18% seen once. The sequencing sample was made of PBMCs or a T cell subset sorted from them (not recorded which). The sequence was collected from an adult woman who had mild COVID-19 (a few samples of this study predate the infection). Cell type and time point are not known. The rearrangement joins TRBV7-9 to TRBJ1-5, with D unclear. CDR3 coding DNA: TGTGCCAGCAGCTTATCGTGGGATTATAGCAATCAGCCCCAGCATTTT. It translates to CASSLSWDYSNQPQHF.